A selection of T cell receptor beta chains follows, all from one sample in a study of blood T cell repertoires in COVID-19. Some clones are missing from TCRdb's copy, which holds only in-frame ones; the method was immunoSEQ multiplex PCR. The sample lists around 100,000 clones, approximately 90% seen once, with roughly 17% in the top ten. The sample consisted of peripheral blood. These TCRs come from a man over 45 with acute or convalescent COVID-19. CDR3s include the opening cysteine and the closing phenylalanine or tryptophan. Fields, in order: J gene, V gene, clone size, D gene, CDR3 protein, CDR3 DNA. The D gene is left open where the match is weak. Clone size, where shown, is once, few, many, or a class for clones that have expanded.

>TRBJ1-4|TRBV25-1|NA|NA
CASTLGHPMGEKLFF
TGTGCCAGCACCCTGGGCCACCCCATGGGTGAAAAACTGTTTTTT
>TRBJ1-2|TRBV24-1|once|NA
CATSDSVVSAYYGYTF
TGTGCCACCAGTGATTCTGTAGTCAGCGCATACTATGGCTACACCTTC
>TRBJ1-3|TRBV2|NA|TRBD1
CASSHRTGPRSGNTIYF
TGTGCCAGCAGCCACCGGACAGGCCCACGTTCTGGAAACACCATATATTTT
>TRBJ1-4|TRBV6-4|NA|NA
CASSQGPNEKLFF
TGTGCCAGCAGTCAGGGGCCTAATGAAAAACTGTTTTTT
>TRBJ2-5|TRBV5-6|NA|TRBD2
CASSPGLDQETQYF
TGTGCCAGCAGCCCCGGACTAGACCAAGAGACCCAGTACTTC
>TRBJ1-1|TRBV19|NA|TRBD1
CASSKDRGHTEAFF
TGTGCCAGTAGTAAGGACAGGGGGCACACTGAAGCTTTCTTT
>TRBJ1-2|TRBV5-1|NA|TRBD1
CASSRDRNYGYTF
TGCGCCAGCAGCCGGGACAGGAACTATGGCTACACCTTC
>TRBJ2-7|TRBV29-1|NA|NA
CSVETGSYEQYF
TGCAGCGTTGAAACAGGGTCCTACGAGCAGTACTTC
>TRBJ2-7|TRBV3-1/TRBV3-2|NA|TRBD1
CASSRTGPNEQYF
TGTGCCAGCAGCCGGACAGGGCCTAACGAGCAGTACTTC
>TRBJ2-7|TRBV19|NA|NA
CASSAAGTQYEQYF
TGTGCCAGTAGTGCAGCCGGGACACAATACGAGCAGTACTTC
>TRBJ1-6|TRBV4-1|NA|TRBD1
CASSQREGAWNSPLHF
TGCGCCAGCAGCCAACGGGAGGGGGCCTGGAATTCACCCCTCCACTTT
>TRBJ2-1|TRBV5-1|NA|TRBD1
CASSLRDSYNEQFF
TGCGCCAGCAGCTTAAGGGACAGCTACAATGAGCAGTTCTTC
>TRBJ2-5|TRBV4-2|NA|NA
CASSQATGPETQYF
TGTGCCAGCAGCCAAGCCACAGGGCCAGAGACCCAGTACTTC
>TRBJ1-1|TRBV19|NA|NA
CASSDTSATEAFF
TGTGCCAGCAGCGATACATCGGCCACTGAAGCTTTCTTT
>TRBJ1-1|TRBV5-1|once|NA
CASSLGVRWATEAFF
TGCGCCAGCAGCTTGGGGGTCCGGTGGGCGACTGAAGCTTTCTTT
>TRBJ1-6|TRBV5-1|NA|NA
CASSLDGGETPLHF
TGCGCCAGCAGCTTGGACGGAGGGGAGACACCCCTCCACTTT
>TRBJ2-1|TRBV19|once|NA
CASSMASYNEQFF
TGTGCCAGTAGTATGGCTTCCTACAATGAGCAGTTCTTC
>TRBJ1-6|TRBV19|once|NA
CASSIAQGRDSPLHF
TGTGCCAGTAGTATAGCACAGGGACGGGATTCACCCCTCCACTTT
>TRBJ1-1|TRBV6-5|once|NA
CASRLEARTEAFF
TGTGCCAGCAGGCTCGAGGCGAGGACTGAAGCTTTCTTT
>TRBJ1-6|TRBV5-5|NA|NA
CASSPGDTLNSPLHF
TGTGCCAGCAGCCCCGGGGACACCTTAAATTCACCCCTCCACTTT
>TRBJ1-6|TRBV11-1|NA|NA
CASSLGGSSPLHF
TGTGCCAGCAGCTTGGGGGGGAGTTCACCCCTCCACTTT
>TRBJ2-7|TRBV5-4|NA|NA
CASSGGASYEQYF
TGTGCCAGCAGCGGCGGGGCCTCCTACGAGCAGTACTTC
>TRBJ1-5|TRBV27|NA|NA
CASSLYGDYSNQPQHF
TGTGCCAGCAGTTTATACGGGGATTATAGCAATCAGCCCCAGCATTTT
>TRBJ1-1|TRBV18|NA|TRBD1
CASSPGQGEFTEAFF
TGTGCCAGCTCACCTGGACAGGGGGAATTTACTGAAGCTTTCTTT
>TRBJ2-2|TRBV7-6|NA|TRBD2
CASSSLAGENTGELFF
TGTGCCAGCAGTTCCCTAGCGGGGGAAAACACCGGGGAGCTGTTTTTT
>TRBJ2-5|TRBV18|NA|TRBD2
CASSPQRGEETQYF
TGTGCCAGCTCACCACAACGGGGGGAAGAGACCCAGTACTTC
>TRBJ1-5|TRBV2|NA|TRBD1
CASSGDRDMRAQHF
TGTGCCAGCAGTGGGGACAGGGACATGAGAGCCCAGCATTTT
>TRBJ2-3|TRBV11-1|few|TRBD2
CASSQELAGVTDTQYF
TGTGCCAGCAGCCAGGAACTAGCGGGGGTCACAGATACGCAGTATTTT